This T cell receptor (beta chain) was sequenced during a study of shared clonotypes between healthy human individuals. Cells designated naive CD8 were CD45RO-negative and were positively selected for CCR7, with terminally differentiated effector memory CD45RA+ cells excluded. The CDR3 length is 20 residues. Losses at the gene ends were 3 bases for V and 1 base for J; bases not matched to a gene: 18. Per the germline V gene, CDR1 is SGHRS and CDR2 is YFSETQ. TCRdb keeps only in-frame clones here, not all; method: immunoSEQ multiplex PCR. This sample has some 2.1 million clones, with 93% found just once.

The chain has TRBV5-1 and TRBJ2-5; 10 bases map to TRBD2. This clonotype was obtained from a man between 18 and 29 years old in good health. Some clones in this sample may be carry-over from other donors' samples. Sequenced material: naive CD8+ T cells from PBMCs. The CDR3 protein is CASSWRTLAGDIIPQETQYF. As DNA, the CDR3 is TGCGCCAGCAGCTGGAGGACTCTAGCGGGAGATATTATCCCCCAAGAGACCCAGTACTTC.